The next 21 T cell receptor beta chains were all read from a single sample in a study of PD-L1 blockade in urothelial cancer (dated by TCRdb to the late 2010s). Library generation was performed with the immunoSEQ multiplex PCR assay. As stored in TCRdb, this immuneACCESS dataset retains in-frame rearrangements with V and J assigned. A fraction of the clones does not appear; measured against another copy, unresolved V genes explain less than half of the discrepancy, and the remainder lacks a known reason. In all, the sample holds 40,000 to 60,000 clones, and approximately 79% of those were seen once. 2.5% to 3.5% of the sample goes to the ten largest clones. The sample's time point label, in plain terms: pretreatment peripheral blood. The starting material was PBMCs, obtained around atezolizumab (anti-PD-L1) treatment. All receptors come from a man between 65 and 80 years old with urothelial cancer.

The gene calls are TRBV9 and TRBJ2-7, with 9 bases fitting TRBD2. CDR1 SGDLS and CDR2 YYNGEE come from the germline V gene. V shed 2 bases and J 5 bases; nucleotides not matched to a gene: 8. The CDR3 consists of 15 residues. This CDR3 is CASSVAPSGVNEQYF. CDR3 DNA: TGTGCCAGCAGCGTGGCGCCTAGCGGGGTCAACGAGCAGTACTTC.

This clone is a singleton in its sample. The CDR3 sequence: CASSLSLITGGAGLNSPLHF. As DNA, the CDR3 is TGTGCCAGCAGTTTATCCCTGATAACCGGGGGTGCGGGGTTGAATTCACCCCTCCACTTT. The rearrangement joins TRBV27 to TRBJ1-6, with D perhaps matching TRBD1 (5 bases). From germline, CDR1 is MNHEY and CDR2 SMNVEV (reference sequence). The CDR3 is 20 residues long. The V end was cut by 0 bases, the J end by 7 bases, with 25 bases between.

V gene TRBV7-6 combines with J gene TRBJ2-7; a possible D gene is TRBD2 (6 bases). Germline-derived CDR1 and CDR2 are SGHVS and FNYEAQ. The CDR3 contains 16 residues. V was trimmed by 3 bases and J by 4 bases, leaving 19 bases between them. The CDR3 sequence is CASSLSAGTGSYEQYF. The CDR3 DNA reads TGTGCCAGCAGCTTGAGCGCGGGGACGGGTTCGTACGAGCAGTACTTC.

The J gene is TRBJ2-5, the V gene TRBV18; weak D call: TRBD1 (5 bases). The length of the CDR3 is 12 residues. Germline V gene lookup returns CDR1 KGHSH and CDR2 LQKENI. The V gene lost 2 bases and the J gene lost 5 bases, with 6 bases spanning the gap. The CDR3, as DNA: TGTGCCAGCTCACCAAGGGGCGAGACCCAGTACTTC. Its translation: CASSPRGETQYF.

J is TRBJ1-2 and V is TRBV19, with a weak D call TRBD1 (5 bases). Germline V gives CDR1 LNHDA, CDR2 SQIVND (reference sequence). Trimming removed 7 bases at V and 2 bases at J, with 11 bases between. The CDR3 contains 13 residues. The CDR3 sequence is CASNGAENYGYTF. The CDR3 coding sequence is TGTGCCAGTAATGGGGCTGAGAACTATGGCTACACCTTC. The variable domain in full, completed from reference TRBV19 and TRBJ1-2, reads DGGITQSPKYLFRKEGQNVTLSCEQNLNHDAMYWYRQDPGQGLRLIYYSQIVNDFQKGDIAEGYSVSREKKESFPLTVTSAQKNPTAFYLCASNGAENYGYTFGSGTRLTVV.

This chain uses TRBV7-4 with TRBJ1-4; D remains ambiguous. The CDR3 has 15 residues. Germline V CDR1 and CDR2: SGHVT, SQSDAQ. V shed 7 bases and J shed 0 bases, with 12 bases lying between them. The CDR3 coding sequence is TGTGCCAGCAACGATTCGGGTGCAACTAATGAAAAACTGTTTTTT. As protein: CASNDSGATNEKLFF.

The genes are TRBV7-3 and TRBJ2-1; tentative D call: TRBD2 (6 bases). The CDR3 is 13 amino acids. The V and J ends lost 0 bases and 12 bases respectively, with 12 bases between them. Germline-derived CDR1 and CDR2 are SGHTA and FQGTGA. CDR3 bases: TGTGCCAGCAGCTTAACGGCCGAGGGAGGGCAGTTCTTC. Protein sequence: CASSLTAEGGQFF.

The rearrangement links TRBV10-3 to TRBJ2-5; 9 positions agree with TRBD2. V shed 7 bases, J shed 4 bases, and the junction held 10 bases outside the gene matches. CDR1 and CDR2 from the germline V gene are ENHRY and SYGVKD. This CDR3 comprises 15 residues. This chain's CDR3 is CAIKRTSDTAETQYF. The CDR3 DNA reads TGTGCCATCAAACGGACTAGCGACACCGCAGAGACCCAGTACTTC.

This rearrangement joins TRBV7-3 to TRBJ1-1; 9 nucleotides match TRBD1. The CDR3 runs 14 residues. V trimming: 5 bases; J trimming: 6 bases; junction bases outside the gene matches: 7. Germline V gives CDR1 SGHTA, CDR2 FQGTGA. The CDR3 loop reads CASSPQGAPAEAFF. The CDR3 DNA follows: TGTGCCAGCAGCCCACAGGGGGCTCCAGCTGAAGCTTTCTTT.

The table lists this clone with a count of one. The rearrangement uses TRBV7-2 and TRBJ1-5, with D possibly TRBD1 on 6 matching bases. This CDR3 is 18 amino acids long. The V end was cut by 4 bases, the J end by 3 bases, with 22 bases between. Looked up from germline, CDR1 is SGHTA and CDR2 is FQGNSA. In DNA, the CDR3 is TGTGCCAGCAGCTCTACCCACCAGGGGACCGATGTCAATCAGCCCCAGCATTTT. Its protein product is CASSSTHQGTDVNQPQHF.

The CDR3 loop reads CASSSTGGPSYEQYF. DNA of the CDR3: TGTGCCAGCAGCTCGACAGGGGGTCCCTCCTACGAGCAGTACTTC. The genes are TRBV5-4 and TRBJ2-7, with TRBD1 identical over 9 bases. Trimming removed 3 bases from V and 0 bases from J; junction bases left unmatched: 4. Germline V lookup: CDR1 SGHNT, CDR2 YYREEE (reference sequence). The CDR3 sequence is 15 residues long.

The V call is TRBV5-5, the J call TRBJ2-7, with 7 bases matching TRBD1. The CDR3 is 13 amino acids. Germline values: CDR1 SGHKS, CDR2 YYEKEE (reference sequence). J gave up 3 bases and V 4 bases, and 4 bases lay outside the gene matches. DNA of the CDR3: TGTGCCAGCAGCAGGGACAGAAACTACGAGCAGTACTTC. Amino acid sequence: CASSRDRNYEQYF.

This clone was counted a few times. The J gene is TRBJ2-7, the V gene TRBV7-9; tentative D call: TRBD2 (6 bases). CDR3 size: 15 residues. Between the trimmed V and J ends, which lost 1 base and 3 bases, there was a span of 13 bases. Germline values: CDR1 SEHNR, CDR2 FQNEAQ (reference sequence). CDR3 amino acids: CASSLVEGPSYEQYF. In DNA, the CDR3 is TGTGCCAGCAGCTTAGTGGAGGGGCCCAGCTACGAGCAGTACTTC.

The genes are TRBV2 and TRBJ1-1, with D possibly TRBD1 on 6 matching bases. CDR3 length equals 14 residues. Trimming removed 7 bases at V and 1 base at J, with 13 bases between. From germline, CDR1 is SNHLY and CDR2 FYNNEI. CDR3 DNA: TGTGCCAGCATACCGACAGGTTGGAACACTGAAGCTTTCTTT. It codes for CASIPTGWNTEAFF.

This rearrangement joins TRBV5-1 to TRBJ2-5, with TRBD2 identical over 14 bases. The CDR3 totals 15 residues. The junction had 5 bases not matched to a gene; V was cut back by 5 bases and J by 5 bases. CDR1 is SGHRS, CDR2 YFSETQ, per germline. The CDR3 loop is CASRGGTSGSETQYF. CDR3 nucleotides: TGCGCCAGCAGGGGCGGGACTAGCGGGAGTGAGACCCAGTACTTC. Supplemented by reference TRBV5-1 and TRBJ2-5, the full variable domain reads KAGVTQTPRYLIKTRGQQVTLSCSPISGHRSVSWYQQTPGQGLQFLFEYFSETQRNKGNFPGRFSGRQFSNSRSEMNVSTLELGDSALYLCASRGGTSGSETQYFGPGTRLLVL.

J is TRBJ1-4 and V is TRBV29-1; unclear D gene. CDR1 is SQVTM and CDR2 is ANQGSEA in the germline V gene. Between the trimmed V and J ends, which lost 4 bases and 7 bases, there was a span of 13 bases. The CDR3 runs 13 residues. The CDR3 spells CSVGAGLGEKLFF. The CDR3 DNA is TGCAGCGTTGGGGCCGGACTCGGTGAAAAACTGTTTTTT. The full variable domain, with the rest looked up from reference TRBV29-1 and TRBJ1-4, is SAVISQKPSRDICQRGTSLTIQCQVDSQVTMMFWYRQQPGQSLTLIATANQGSEATYESGFVIDKFPISRPNLTFSTLTVSNMSPEDSSIYLCSVGAGLGEKLFFGSGTQLSVL.

The genes are TRBV5-1 and TRBJ2-1; TRBD2 agrees at 8 bases. V lost 3 bases, J lost 5 bases, and 7 bases stayed unmatched. This CDR3 contains 15 residues. Germline V gene lookup returns CDR1 SGHRS and CDR2 YFSETQ. As DNA, the CDR3 is TGCGCCAGCAGCTACGTAGCGGGATCGGACAATGAGCAGTTCTTC. Protein product: CASSYVAGSDNEQFF.

This sequence joins TRBV6-1 and TRBJ2-3; 12 nucleotides line up with TRBD2. Germline V gene lookup returns CDR1 MNHNS and CDR2 SASEGT. J lost 4 bases, V lost 2 bases, and 10 bases had no gene match. The CDR3 totals 18 residues. The CDR3 region is CASSENPRTSGVPDTQYF. The DNA of the CDR3 is TGTGCCAGCAGTGAAAACCCCCGGACTAGCGGGGTACCAGATACGCAGTATTTT.

This clone has ten or more counts. The rearrangement joins TRBV5-6 to TRBJ1-6, with D uncertain. This CDR3 spans 13 amino acids. Germline CDR1 SGHDT, CDR2 YYEEEE. V lost 6 bases and J 5 bases, leaving 9 bases between the germline ends. This CDR3 reads CASNPGNNSPLHF. In DNA form, the CDR3 reads TGTGCCAGCAACCCTGGCAATAATTCACCCCTCCACTTT.

The chain recombines TRBV4-3 with TRBJ2-2; 7 bases line up with TRBD2. This CDR3 spans 15 amino acids. The J segment lost 5 bases and the V segment lost 3 bases, leaving 6 bases of the junction unmatched. CDR1 is LGHNA, CDR2 YSLEER, per germline. The DNA of the CDR3 is TGCGCCAGCAGCCATGCTCCCGGGGGGACCGGGGAGCTGTTTTTT. Its translation: CASSHAPGGTGELFF.

The rearrangement uses TRBV11-2 and TRBJ2-5; 9 bases are shared with TRBD1. The trim removed 2 bases at V and 0 bases at J, leaving 4 bases unmatched. This CDR3 has 16 amino acids. In germline, CDR1 is SGHAT, CDR2 FQNNGV. CDR3 in amino acids: CASSLTTGGYQETQYF. As DNA, the CDR3 is TGTGCCAGCAGCTTAACGACAGGGGGGTACCAAGAGACCCAGTACTTC.